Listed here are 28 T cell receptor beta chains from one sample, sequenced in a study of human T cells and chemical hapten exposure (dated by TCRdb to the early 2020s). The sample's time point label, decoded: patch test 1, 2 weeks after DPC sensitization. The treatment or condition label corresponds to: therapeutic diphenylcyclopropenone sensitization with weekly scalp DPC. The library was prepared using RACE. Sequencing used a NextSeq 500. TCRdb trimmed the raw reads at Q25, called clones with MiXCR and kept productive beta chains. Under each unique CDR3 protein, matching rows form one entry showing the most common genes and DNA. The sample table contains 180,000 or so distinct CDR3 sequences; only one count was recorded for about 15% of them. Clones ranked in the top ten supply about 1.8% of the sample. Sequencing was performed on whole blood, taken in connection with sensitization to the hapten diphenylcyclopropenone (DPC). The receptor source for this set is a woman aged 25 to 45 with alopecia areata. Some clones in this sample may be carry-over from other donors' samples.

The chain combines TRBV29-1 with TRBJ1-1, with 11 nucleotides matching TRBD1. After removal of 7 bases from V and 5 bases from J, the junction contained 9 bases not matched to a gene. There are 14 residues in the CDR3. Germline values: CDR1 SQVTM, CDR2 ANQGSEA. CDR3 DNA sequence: TGCAGCGCCGCCCCGGGACAGGGGGTAACTGAAGCTTTCTTT. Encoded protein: CSAAPGQGVTEAFF.

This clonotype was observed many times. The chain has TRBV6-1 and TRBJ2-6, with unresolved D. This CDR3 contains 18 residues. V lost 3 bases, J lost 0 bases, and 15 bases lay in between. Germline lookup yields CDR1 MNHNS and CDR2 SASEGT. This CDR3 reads CASSERTVSSSGANVLTF. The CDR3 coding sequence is TGTGCCAGCAGTGAGCGGACGGTCTCAAGCTCTGGGGCCAACGTCCTGACTTTC.

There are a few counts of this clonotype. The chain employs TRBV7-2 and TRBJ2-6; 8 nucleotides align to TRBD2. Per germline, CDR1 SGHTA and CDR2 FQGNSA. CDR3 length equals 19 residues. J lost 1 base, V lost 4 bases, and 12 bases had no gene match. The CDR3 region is CASSSRLLAARSGANVLTF. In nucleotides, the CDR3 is TGTGCCAGCAGCTCCCGATTACTAGCGGCTAGATCTGGGGCCAACGTCCTGACTTTC.

CDR3 sequence (DNA): TGCGCCAGCAGCCTGGACTCCCCTCAGTTCTTC. It specifies CASSLDSPQFF. The chain joins TRBV5-1 to TRBJ2-1; the D gene is possibly TRBD2 (5 bases). V shed 4 bases and J shed 13 bases, with 12 bases lying between them. The germline V gene encodes CDR1 SGHRS and CDR2 YFSETQ. The CDR3 has 11 amino acids.

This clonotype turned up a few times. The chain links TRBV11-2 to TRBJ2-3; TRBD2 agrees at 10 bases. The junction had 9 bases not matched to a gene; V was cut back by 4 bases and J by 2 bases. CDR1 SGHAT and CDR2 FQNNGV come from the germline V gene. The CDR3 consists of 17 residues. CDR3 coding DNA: TGTGCCAGCAGCTCCTTGTTTAGCGGGGGGAACACAGATACGCAGTATTTT. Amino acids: CASSSLFSGGNTDTQYF.

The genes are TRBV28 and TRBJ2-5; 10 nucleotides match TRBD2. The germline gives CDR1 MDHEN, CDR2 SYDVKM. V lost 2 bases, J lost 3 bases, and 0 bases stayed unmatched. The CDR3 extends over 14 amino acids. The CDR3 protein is CASSLSGREETQYF. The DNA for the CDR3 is TGTGCCAGCAGTTTAAGCGGGAGGGAAGAGACCCAGTACTTC. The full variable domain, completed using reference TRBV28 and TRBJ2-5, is DVKVTQSSRYLVKRTGEKVFLECVQDMDHENMFWYRQDPGLGLRLIYFSYDVKMKEKGDIPEGYSVSREKKERFSLILESASTNQTSMYLCASSLSGREETQYFGPGTRLLVL.

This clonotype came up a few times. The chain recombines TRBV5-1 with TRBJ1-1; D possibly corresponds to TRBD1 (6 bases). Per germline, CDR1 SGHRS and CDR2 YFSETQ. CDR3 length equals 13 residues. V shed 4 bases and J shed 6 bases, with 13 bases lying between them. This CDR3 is CASSVGQTPEAFF. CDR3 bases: TGCGCCAGCAGCGTTGGACAGACCCCTGAAGCTTTCTTT.

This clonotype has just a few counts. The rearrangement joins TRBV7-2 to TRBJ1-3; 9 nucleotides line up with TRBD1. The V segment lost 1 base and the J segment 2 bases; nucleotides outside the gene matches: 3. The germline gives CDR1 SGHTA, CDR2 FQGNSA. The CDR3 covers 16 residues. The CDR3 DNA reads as TGTGCCAGCAGCTTAGGTCGGACAGGGGCTGGAAACACCATATATTTT. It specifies CASSLGRTGAGNTIYF.

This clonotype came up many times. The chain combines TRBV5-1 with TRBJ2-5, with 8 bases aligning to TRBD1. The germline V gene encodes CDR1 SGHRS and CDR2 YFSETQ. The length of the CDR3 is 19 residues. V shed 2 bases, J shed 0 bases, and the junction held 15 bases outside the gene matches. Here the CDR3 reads CASSFNLRAGTGHQETQYF. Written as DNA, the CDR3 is TGCGCCAGCAGCTTCAACCTACGAGCCGGGACAGGACACCAAGAGACCCAGTACTTC. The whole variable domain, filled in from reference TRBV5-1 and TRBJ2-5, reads KAGVTQTPRYLIKTRGQQVTLSCSPISGHRSVSWYQQTPGQGLQFLFEYFSETQRNKGNFPGRFSGRQFSNSRSEMNVSTLELGDSALYLCASSFNLRAGTGHQETQYFGPGTRLLVL.

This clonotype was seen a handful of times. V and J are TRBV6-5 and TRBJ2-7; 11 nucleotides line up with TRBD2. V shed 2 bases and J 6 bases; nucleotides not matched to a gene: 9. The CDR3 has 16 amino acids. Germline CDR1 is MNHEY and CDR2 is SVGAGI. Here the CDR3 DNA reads TGTGCCAGCAGTTACGATTTTAGCGGGAGGGCCTCCGAGCAGTACTTC. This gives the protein CASSYDFSGRASEQYF.

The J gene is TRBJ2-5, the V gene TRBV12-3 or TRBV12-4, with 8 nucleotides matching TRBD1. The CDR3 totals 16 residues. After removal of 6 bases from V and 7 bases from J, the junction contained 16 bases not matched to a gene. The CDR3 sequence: CASSPAQGASGGTQYF. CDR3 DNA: TGTGCCAGCAGCCCCGCGCAGGGGGCGAGTGGGGGGACCCAGTACTTC.

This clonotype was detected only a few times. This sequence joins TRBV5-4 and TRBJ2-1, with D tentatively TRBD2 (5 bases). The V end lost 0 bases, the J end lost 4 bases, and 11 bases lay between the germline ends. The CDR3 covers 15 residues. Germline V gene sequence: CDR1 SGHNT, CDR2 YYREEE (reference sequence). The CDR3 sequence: CASSLGSDSYNEQFF. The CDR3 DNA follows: TGTGCCAGCAGCTTGGGTTCGGACTCGTACAATGAGCAGTTCTTC.

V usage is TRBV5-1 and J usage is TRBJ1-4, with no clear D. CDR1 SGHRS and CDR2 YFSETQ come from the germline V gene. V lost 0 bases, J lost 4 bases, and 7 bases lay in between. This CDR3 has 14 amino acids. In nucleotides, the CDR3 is TGCGCCAGCAGCTTGGAGGCCCGTAATGAAAAACTGTTTTTT. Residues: CASSLEARNEKLFF.

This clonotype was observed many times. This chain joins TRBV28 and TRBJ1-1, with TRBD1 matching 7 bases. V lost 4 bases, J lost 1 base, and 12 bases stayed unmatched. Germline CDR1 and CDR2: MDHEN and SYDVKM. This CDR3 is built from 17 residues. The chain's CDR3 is CASSSPIGQAQNTEAFF. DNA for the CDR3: TGTGCCAGCAGTTCGCCCATTGGACAGGCCCAGAACACTGAAGCTTTCTTT.

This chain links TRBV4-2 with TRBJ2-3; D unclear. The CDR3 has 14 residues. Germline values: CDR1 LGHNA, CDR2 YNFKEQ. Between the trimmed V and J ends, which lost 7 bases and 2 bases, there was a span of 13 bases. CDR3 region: CASTWSALTDTQYF. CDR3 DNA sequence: TGTGCCAGCACCTGGTCGGCCCTCACAGATACGCAGTATTTT.

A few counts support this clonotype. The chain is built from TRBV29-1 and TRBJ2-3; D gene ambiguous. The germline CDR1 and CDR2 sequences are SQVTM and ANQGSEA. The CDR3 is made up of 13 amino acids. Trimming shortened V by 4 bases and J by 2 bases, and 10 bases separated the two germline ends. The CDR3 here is CSVGAVLTDTQYF. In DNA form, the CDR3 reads TGCAGCGTTGGGGCAGTCCTCACAGATACGCAGTATTTT.

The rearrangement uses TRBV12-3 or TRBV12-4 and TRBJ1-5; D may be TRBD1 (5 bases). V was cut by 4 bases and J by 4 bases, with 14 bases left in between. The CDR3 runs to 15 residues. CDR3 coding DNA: TGTGCCAGCAGTTACGGCAGGGCGGGAAATCAGCCCCAGCATTTT. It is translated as CASSYGRAGNQPQHF.

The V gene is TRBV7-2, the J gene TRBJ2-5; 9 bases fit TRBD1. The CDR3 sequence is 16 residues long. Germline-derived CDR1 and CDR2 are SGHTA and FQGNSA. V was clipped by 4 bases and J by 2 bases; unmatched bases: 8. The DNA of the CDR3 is TGTGCCAGCAGCTATTGGGAAGGGACAGGGCAAGAGACCCAGTACTTC. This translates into CASSYWEGTGQETQYF.

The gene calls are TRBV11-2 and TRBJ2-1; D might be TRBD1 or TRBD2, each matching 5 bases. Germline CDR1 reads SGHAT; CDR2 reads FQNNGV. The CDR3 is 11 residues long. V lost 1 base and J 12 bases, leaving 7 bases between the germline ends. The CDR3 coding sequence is TGTGCCAGCAGCTTAGGGGGGTGGCAGTTCTTC. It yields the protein CASSLGGWQFF.

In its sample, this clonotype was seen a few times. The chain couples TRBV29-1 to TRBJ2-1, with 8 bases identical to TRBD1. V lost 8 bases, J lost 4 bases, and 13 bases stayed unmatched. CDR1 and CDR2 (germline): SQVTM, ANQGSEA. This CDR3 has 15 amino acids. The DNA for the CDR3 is TGCAGCTTCAACCACAGGGGGGTTTCATACAATGAGCAGTTCTTC. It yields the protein CSFNHRGVSYNEQFF.

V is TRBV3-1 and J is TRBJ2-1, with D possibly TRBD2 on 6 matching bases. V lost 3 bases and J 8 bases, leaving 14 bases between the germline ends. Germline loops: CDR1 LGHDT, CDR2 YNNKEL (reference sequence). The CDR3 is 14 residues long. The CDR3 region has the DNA TGTGCCAGCAGCCATACTAGCATTCGCGATGAGCAGTTCTTC. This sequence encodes CASSHTSIRDEQFF.

CDR3 DNA: TGTGCCAGCAGCGCTGAACCAGGGAAGGATTCACCCCTCCACTTT. Residues: CASSAEPGKDSPLHF. The gene calls are TRBV5-4 and TRBJ1-6, with D perhaps TRBD1 (5 bases). Trimming stripped 4 bases from V and 8 bases from J, with 16 bases between. CDR1 SGHNT and CDR2 YYREEE come from the germline V gene (reference sequence). This CDR3 comprises 15 residues.

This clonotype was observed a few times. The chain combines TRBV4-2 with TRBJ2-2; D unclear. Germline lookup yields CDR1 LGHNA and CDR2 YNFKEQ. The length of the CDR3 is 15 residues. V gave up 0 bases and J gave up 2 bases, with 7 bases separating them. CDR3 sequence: CASSQDTANTGELFF. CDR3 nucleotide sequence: TGTGCCAGCAGCCAAGATACGGCAAACACCGGGGAGCTGTTTTTT.

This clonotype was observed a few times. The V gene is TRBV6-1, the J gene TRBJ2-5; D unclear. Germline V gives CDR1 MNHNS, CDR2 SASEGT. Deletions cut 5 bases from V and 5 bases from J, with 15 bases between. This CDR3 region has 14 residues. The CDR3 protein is CASSKTYDSETQYF. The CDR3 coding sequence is TGTGCCAGCAGTAAAACGTATGATAGTGAGACCCAGTACTTC.

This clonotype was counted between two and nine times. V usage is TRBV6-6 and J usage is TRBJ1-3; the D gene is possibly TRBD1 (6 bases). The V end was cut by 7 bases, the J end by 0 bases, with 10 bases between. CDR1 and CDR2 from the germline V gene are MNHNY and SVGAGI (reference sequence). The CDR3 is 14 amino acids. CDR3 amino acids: CASIGTSSGNTIYF. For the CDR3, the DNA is TGTGCCAGCATTGGGACATCCTCTGGAAACACCATATATTTT.

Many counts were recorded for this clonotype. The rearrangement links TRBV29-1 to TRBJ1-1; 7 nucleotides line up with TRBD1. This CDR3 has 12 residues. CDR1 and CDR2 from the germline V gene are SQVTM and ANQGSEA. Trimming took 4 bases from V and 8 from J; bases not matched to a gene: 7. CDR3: CSVAMGQREAFF. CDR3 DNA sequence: TGCAGCGTTGCTATGGGACAGAGAGAAGCTTTCTTT.

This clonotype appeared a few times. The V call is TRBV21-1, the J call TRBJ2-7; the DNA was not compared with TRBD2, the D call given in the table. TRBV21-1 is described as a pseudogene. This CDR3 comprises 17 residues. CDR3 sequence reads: CASRRSRAGGPGYEQYF. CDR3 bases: TGTGCCAGCAGAAGGTCAAGAGCGGGAGGGCCCGGCTACGAGCAGTACTTC.

The CDR3 sequence: CASSFSPAGGIYNEQFF. Here the CDR3 DNA reads TGTGCCAGCAGTTTTTCCCCGGCAGGGGGCATCTACAATGAGCAGTTCTTC. This rearrangement joins TRBV28 to TRBJ2-1; 8 positions agree with TRBD1. The CDR3 runs 17 residues. After removal of 3 bases from V and 3 bases from J, the junction contained 10 bases not matched to a gene. The V gene's germline CDR1 is MDHEN and CDR2 SYDVKM.